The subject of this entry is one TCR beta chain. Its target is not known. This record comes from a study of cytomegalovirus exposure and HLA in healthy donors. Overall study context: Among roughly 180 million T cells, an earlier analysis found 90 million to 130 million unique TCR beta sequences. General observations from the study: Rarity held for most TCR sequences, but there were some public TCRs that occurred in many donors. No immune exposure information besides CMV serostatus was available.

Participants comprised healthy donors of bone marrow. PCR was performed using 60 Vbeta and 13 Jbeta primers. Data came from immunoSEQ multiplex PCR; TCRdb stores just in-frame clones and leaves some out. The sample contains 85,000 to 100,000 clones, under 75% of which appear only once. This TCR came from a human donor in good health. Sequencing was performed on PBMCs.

The CDR3 loop is CASSLSMTGVSEQYF. The CDR3 DNA reads TGTGCCAGCAGTCTCTCGATGACGGGGGTTTCCGAGCAGTACTTC. The chain links TRBV27 to TRBJ2-7; D is perhaps TRBD2 (6 bases). Germline CDR1 is MNHEY and CDR2 is SMNVEV (reference sequence). V lost 5 bases and J 6 bases, leaving 20 bases between the germline ends. The CDR3 consists of 15 residues.